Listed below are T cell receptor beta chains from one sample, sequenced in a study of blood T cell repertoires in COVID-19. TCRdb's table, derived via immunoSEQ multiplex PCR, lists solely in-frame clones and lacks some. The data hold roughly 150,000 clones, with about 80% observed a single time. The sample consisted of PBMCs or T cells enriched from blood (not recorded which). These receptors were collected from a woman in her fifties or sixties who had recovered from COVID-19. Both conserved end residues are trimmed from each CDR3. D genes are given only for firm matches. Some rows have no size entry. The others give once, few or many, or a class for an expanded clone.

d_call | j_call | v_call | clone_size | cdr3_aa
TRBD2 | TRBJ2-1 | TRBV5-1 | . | ASSLAAGGMNEQF
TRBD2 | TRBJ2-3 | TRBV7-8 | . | ASSQGLDTDTQY
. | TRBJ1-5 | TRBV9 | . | ASSVDLSGQPQH
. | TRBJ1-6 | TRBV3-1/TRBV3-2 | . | ASSPLVAASPLH
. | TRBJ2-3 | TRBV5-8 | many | ASSPYRAGTDTQY
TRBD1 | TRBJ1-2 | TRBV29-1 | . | SVFNRGLDYGYT
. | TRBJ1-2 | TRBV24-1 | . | ATSDRAGIFGYT
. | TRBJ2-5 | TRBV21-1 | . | ASSKAHIKETQY
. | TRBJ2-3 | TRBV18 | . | ASSTNTDTQY
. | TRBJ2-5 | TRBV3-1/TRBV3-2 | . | ASSQVQGQETQY
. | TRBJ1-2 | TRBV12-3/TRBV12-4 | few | ASSLPTGRGYT
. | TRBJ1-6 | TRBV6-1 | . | ASSEKTGYLDSPLH
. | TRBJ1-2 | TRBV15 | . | ATSRDPGDLWNGYT
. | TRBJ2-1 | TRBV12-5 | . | ASGLARTGSLSNEQF
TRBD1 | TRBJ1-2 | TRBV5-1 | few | ASSPELRTGASNYGYT
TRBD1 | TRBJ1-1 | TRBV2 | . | ASSAPGQQGTEAF
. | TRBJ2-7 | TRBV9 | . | ASSTQGQNEQY
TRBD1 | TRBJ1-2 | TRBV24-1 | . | ATSSGDSNYGYT
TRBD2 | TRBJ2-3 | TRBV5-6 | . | ASSLFSGGRSDTQY
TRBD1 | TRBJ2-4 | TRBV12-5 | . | ASGPGQGGIQY
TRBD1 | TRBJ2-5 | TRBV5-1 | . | ASRRDRAAETQY
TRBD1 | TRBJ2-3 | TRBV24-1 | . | ATSETGGAADTQY
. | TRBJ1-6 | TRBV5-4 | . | ASSLYGAGEDNSPLH
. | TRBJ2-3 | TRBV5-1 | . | ASSFRPTPDTQY
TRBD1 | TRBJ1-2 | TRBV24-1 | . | ATSAPSTGSGYGYT
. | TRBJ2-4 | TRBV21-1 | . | ASSKGTRDLAKNIQY
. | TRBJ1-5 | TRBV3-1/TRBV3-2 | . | ASSPGSQVLQPQH